A single sample is the source of the 9 T cell receptor beta chains below, sequenced in a study of follicular helper T cells after annual influenza vaccination. As to time point: 2015-2016 season, 7 days after influenza vaccination. Sequencing was performed with immunoSEQ multiplex PCR; in TCRdb, only in-frame clones are kept and a portion is missing. The profile shows roughly 9,700 clones, 75% to 90% of them singletons. Sequenced material: CXCR5- memory CD4+ T cells sorted from blood, taken 7 days after influenza vaccination. Receptor source: an adult who received the influenza vaccine.

The V and J genes are TRBV4-1 and TRBJ1-2, with unresolved D. V was trimmed by 4 bases and J by 4 bases, leaving 13 bases between them. This CDR3 is built from 14 residues. In germline, CDR1 is MGHRA, CDR2 YSYEKL. The CDR3 region has the DNA TGCGCCAGCAGCCCCCGGACCGAAATCTATGGCTACACCTTC. Amino acids: CASSPRTEIYGYTF.

V and J are TRBV5-8 and TRBJ2-7; tentative D call: TRBD1 (6 bases). V gave up 2 bases and J gave up 6 bases, with 18 bases separating them. The CDR3 is made up of 15 amino acids. Germline lookup yields CDR1 SGHTS and CDR2 YDEGEE. CDR3: CASSFRWQGPLEQYF. CDR3 sequence (DNA): TGTGCCAGCAGCTTTAGATGGCAGGGGCCCCTCGAGCAGTACTTC.

The count of this clone is one. The rearrangement joins TRBV10-3 to TRBJ2-3; 12 nucleotides agree with TRBD1. The length of the CDR3 is 16 residues. Trimming cost V 3 bases and J 2 bases; bases outside gene matches: 3. Germline V lookup: CDR1 ENHRY, CDR2 SYGVKD. CDR3 nucleotide sequence: TGTGCCATCAGTGAAGGGACAGGGGGCTACACAGATACGCAGTATTTT. This gives the protein CAISEGTGGYTDTQYF.

The table lists this clone with a few counts. The V gene is TRBV19, the J gene TRBJ2-3; D gene uncertain. From germline, CDR1 is LNHDA and CDR2 SQIVND (reference sequence). V was shortened by 7 bases and J by 1 base, with 9 bases between the two germline ends. This CDR3 contains 13 residues. CDR3: CASIHEGTDTQYF. CDR3 nucleotides: TGTGCCAGTATCCACGAGGGCACAGATACGCAGTATTTT.

This clone was observed a handful of times. The chain joins TRBV7-3 to TRBJ2-2; D is perhaps TRBD1 (6 bases). Trimming pared 0 bases from V and 1 base from J, leaving 6 bases between. Germline values: CDR1 SGHTA, CDR2 FQGTGA. CDR3 length equals 15 residues. The CDR3: CASSLTGGNTGELFF. CDR3 DNA sequence: TGTGCCAGCAGCTTAACAGGGGGGAACACCGGGGAGCTGTTTTTT.

The chain uses TRBV7-2 and TRBJ2-7; perhaps TRBD2 as D (6 bases). Germline V gene sequence: CDR1 SGHTA, CDR2 FQGNSA. The CDR3 runs 15 residues. The V gene lost 5 bases and the J gene lost 9 bases, with 23 bases spanning the gap. DNA for the CDR3: TGTGCCAGCAGCCAATCGACAGCGGGCTTAGGCGGGCAGTACTTC. Its protein product is CASSQSTAGLGGQYF.

This chain links TRBV5-5 with TRBJ2-7, with no clear D. Trimming left V 3 bases short and J 3 bases short, with 16 bases between. The CDR3 covers 15 residues. Germline V CDR1 and CDR2: SGHKS, YYEKEE (reference sequence). The CDR3 region is CASSSDPGPYYEQYF. The CDR3 DNA follows: TGTGCCAGCAGCTCAGATCCCGGGCCATACTACGAGCAGTACTTC. The entire variable domain, with the rest obtained from reference TRBV5-5 and TRBJ2-7, is as follows: DAGVTQSPTHLIKTRGQQVTLRCSPISGHKSVSWYQQVLGQGPQFIFQYYEKEERGRGNFPDRFSARQFPNYSSELNVNALLLGDSALYLCASSSDPGPYYEQYFGPGTRLTVT.

The V and J genes are TRBV13 and TRBJ2-2; 7 bases are shared with TRBD2. This CDR3 has 17 residues. V was clipped by 3 bases and J by 0 bases; unmatched bases: 7. The germline V gene encodes CDR1 PRHDT and CDR2 FYEKMQ (reference sequence). The CDR3 is CASSFRRGSTNTGELFF. The CDR3 bases are TGTGCCAGCAGCTTTAGGCGGGGGAGCACGAACACCGGGGAGCTGTTTTTT.

This chain's CDR3 is CASSPRQGYVFWDTEAFF. The CDR3 DNA reads TGTGCCAGCAGTCCTAGACAGGGGTATGTTTTTTGGGACACTGAAGCTTTCTTT. The gene calls are TRBV27 and TRBJ1-1, with TRBD1 matching over 8 bases. The length of the CDR3 is 18 residues. Germline V lookup: CDR1 MNHEY, CDR2 SMNVEV (reference sequence). V trimming: 5 bases; J trimming: 3 bases; junction bases outside the gene matches: 17.